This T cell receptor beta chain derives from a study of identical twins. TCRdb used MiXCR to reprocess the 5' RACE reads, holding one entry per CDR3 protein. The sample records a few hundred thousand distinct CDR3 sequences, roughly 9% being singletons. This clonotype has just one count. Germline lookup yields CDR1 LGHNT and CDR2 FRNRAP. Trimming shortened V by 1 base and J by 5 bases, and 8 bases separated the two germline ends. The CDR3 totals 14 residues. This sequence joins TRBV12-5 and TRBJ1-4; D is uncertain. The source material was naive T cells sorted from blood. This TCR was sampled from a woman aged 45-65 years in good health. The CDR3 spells CASGLGSTNEKLFF. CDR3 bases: TGTGCTAGTGGTTTGGGAAGTACCAATGAAAAACTGTTTTTT. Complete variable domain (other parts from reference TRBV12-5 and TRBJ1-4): DARVTQTPRHKVTEMGQEVTMRCQPILGHNTVFWYRQTMMQGLELLAYFRNRAPLDDSGMPKDRFSAEMPDATLATLKIQPSEPRDSAVYFCASGLGSTNEKLFFGSGTQLSVL.